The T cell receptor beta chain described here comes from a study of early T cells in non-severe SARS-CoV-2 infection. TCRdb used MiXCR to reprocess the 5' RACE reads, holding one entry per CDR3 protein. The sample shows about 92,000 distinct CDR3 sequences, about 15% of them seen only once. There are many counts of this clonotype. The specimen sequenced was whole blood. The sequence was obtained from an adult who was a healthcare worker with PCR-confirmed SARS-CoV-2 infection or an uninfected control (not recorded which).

The DNA of the CDR3 is TGTGCCAGCAGCTTAGGCCGAAACAATGAGCAGTTCTTC. Encoded protein: CASSLGRNNEQFF. V is TRBV11-2 and J is TRBJ2-1; D is uncertain. CDR3 length: 13 residues. Trimming cost V 1 base and J 5 bases, with 6 bases left between them. Germline V gives CDR1 SGHAT, CDR2 FQNNGV. Filled out from reference TRBV11-2 and TRBJ2-1, the complete variable domain reads EAGVAQSPRYKIIEKRQSVAFWCNPISGHATLYWYQQILGQGPKLLIQFQNNGVVDDSQLPKDRFSAERLKGVDSTLKIQPAKLEDSAVYLCASSLGRNNEQFFGPGTRLTVL.